The 12 T cell receptor beta chains given below trace back to one sample, sequenced in a study of shared clonotypes between healthy human individuals. As defined, naive CD8 cells were CD45RO-negative and positively selected for CCR7, with terminally differentiated effector memory CD45RA+ cells excluded. The protocol was immunoSEQ multiplex PCR, while the TCRdb copy is restricted to in-frame clones and leaves out a portion. The sample has roughly 2,000,000 clones, approximately 94% seen once. The sequenced sample was naive CD8+ T cells sorted from blood. Every receptor here comes from a man younger than 35 in good health.

V and J are TRBV7-8 and TRBJ2-7; 8 bases map to TRBD1. The germline gives CDR1 SGHVS, CDR2 FQNEAQ. The CDR3 covers 14 residues. V lost 3 bases, J lost 4 bases, and 5 bases stayed unmatched. CDR3 loop: CASSFLRGQYEQYF. CDR3 DNA sequence: TGTGCCAGCAGCTTCCTCAGGGGGCAGTACGAGCAGTACTTC.

V gene TRBV2 combines with J gene TRBJ2-7, with 7 bases fitting TRBD1. This CDR3 has 14 residues. Germline V CDR1 and CDR2: SNHLY, FYNNEI. With V trimmed by 8 bases and J by 2 bases, 9 bases remained unmatched. CDR3 DNA sequence: TGTGCCAGCTACGCCGTCACAGGGGCCTACGAGCAGTACTTC. Translating it yields CASYAVTGAYEQYF. The full variable domain, rest sourced from reference TRBV2 and TRBJ2-7, is EPEVTQTPSHQVTQMGQEVILRCVPISNHLYFYWYRQILGQKVEFLVSFYNNEISEKSEIFDDQFSVERPDGSNFTLKIRSTKLEDSAMYFCASYAVTGAYEQYFGPGTRLTVT.

This chain joins TRBV27 and TRBJ2-7; a possible D gene is TRBD2 (5 bases). V shed 6 bases and J shed 0 bases, with 18 bases lying between them. The CDR3 length is 16 residues. The germline V gene has CDR1 MNHEY and CDR2 SMNVEV (reference sequence). The CDR3 DNA reads TGTGCCAGCAGCCCCGCCGGGATAACTTACTCCTACGAGCAGTACTTC. The encoded protein is CASSPAGITYSYEQYF.

Concerning this clone: Other DNA sequences in the sample encode the same CDR3. The gene calls are TRBV19 and TRBJ1-5, with D hard to call. Germline CDR1 and CDR2: LNHDA and SQIVND (reference sequence). The CDR3 runs 13 residues. V was pared by 3 bases and J by 3 bases, with 6 bases between. CDR3 amino acids: CASSIDLNQPQHF. Written as DNA, the CDR3 is TGTGCCAGTAGTATCGATCTCAATCAGCCCCAGCATTTT.

The chain uses TRBV9 and TRBJ2-1; TRBD2 matches 10 bases. The CDR3 consists of 15 residues. V lost 3 bases, J lost 7 bases, and 7 bases stayed unmatched. The germline gives CDR1 SGDLS, CDR2 YYNGEE. CDR3 in DNA: TGTGCCAGCAGCGCCAAACTAGCGGGAACGAATGAGCAGTTCTTC. This gives the protein CASSAKLAGTNEQFF.

The rearrangement links TRBV7-9 to TRBJ2-7, with 10 bases aligning to TRBD1. The CDR3 length is 16 residues. The V gene end was trimmed by 5 bases and the J gene end by 3 bases; junction bases not matched to a gene: 10. The germline gives CDR1 SEHNR, CDR2 FQNEAQ (reference sequence). DNA for the CDR3: TGTGCCAGCAGCCCGGGACAGGGGTTCTACCACTACGAGCAGTACTTC. This translates into CASSPGQGFYHYEQYF.

This chain's CDR3 is CASSYGDLWETQYF. DNA of the CDR3: TGTGCCAGCAGTTACGGGGACCTCTGGGAGACCCAGTACTTC. This chain links TRBV6-5 with TRBJ2-5, with D perhaps being TRBD1 or TRBD2 (5 bases each). CDR3 length equals 14 residues. Deletions cut 2 bases from V and 5 bases from J, with 12 bases between. Germline CDR1 reads MNHEY; CDR2 reads SVGAGI.

This clone was counted a single time. CDR3 sequence reads: CASSQDGRTYNEQFF. The CDR3 nucleotides read TGCGCCAGCAGCCAAGACGGGCGAACCTACAATGAGCAGTTCTTC. The chain uses TRBV4-3 and TRBJ2-1; D is unresolved. CDR1 is LGHNA, CDR2 YSLEER, per germline. The CDR3 has 15 amino acids. Trimming took off 0 bases at V and 2 bases at J, with 8 bases between the two ends.

The rearrangement uses TRBV7-9 and TRBJ2-5; D remains unclear. CDR3 length equals 15 residues. Trimming shortened V by 5 bases and J by 5 bases, and 18 bases separated the two germline ends. Germline V gene sequence: CDR1 SEHNR, CDR2 FQNEAQ (reference sequence). CDR3 protein: CASSLLVGDGETQYF. The CDR3 nucleotides are TGTGCCAGCAGCCTACTGGTTGGGGATGGGGAGACCCAGTACTTC.

The chain combines TRBV28 with TRBJ2-3; the D gene is possibly TRBD1 (6 bases). The germline V gene encodes CDR1 MDHEN and CDR2 SYDVKM. Trimming shortened V by 2 bases and J by 3 bases, and 18 bases separated the two germline ends. This CDR3 is built from 17 residues. The CDR3 is CASSLRDTGFGTDTQYF. CDR3 bases: TGTGCCAGCAGTTTAAGGGATACAGGGTTTGGGACAGATACGCAGTATTTT.

In regard to this clone: Other DNA sequences within the sample encode an identical CDR3. J is TRBJ1-4 and V is TRBV6-5, with TRBD1 matching 8 bases. The CDR3 extends over 14 amino acids. V shed 6 bases and J 3 bases; nucleotides not matched to a gene: 3. CDR1 and CDR2 from the germline V gene are MNHEY and SVGAGI. In nucleotides, the CDR3 is TGTGCCAGCAGCCCACAGGGGGCTAATGAAAAACTGTTTTTT. As protein: CASSPQGANEKLFF.

The rearrangement uses TRBV6-1 and TRBJ1-6, with 9 bases fitting TRBD1. The germline CDR1 and CDR2 sequences are MNHNS and SASEGT. V lost 2 bases to trimming and J lost 18 bases; unmatched junction nucleotides: 5. CDR3 length: 12 amino acids. This CDR3 is CASSESGTGSHF. DNA for the CDR3: TGTGCCAGCAGTGAATCCGGGACAGGGTCCCACTTT.